This T cell receptor beta chain was obtained from a study of T cell clonality in common variable immunodeficiency. Study-wide results and caveats: Links between repertoire features and CVID complications were heterogeneity-limited. Common variable immunodeficiency TCR beta sequences reportedly had fewer deletions and N-nucleotide insertions.

V lost 5 bases to trimming and J lost 1 base, with 14 bases between them. The CDR3 sequence is 15 residues long. CDR1 is SGHVS, CDR2 FNYEAQ, per germline. This clone was observed many times. The antigen remains unidentified. Sequencing ends 3 residues short of the CDR3 end; the germline J gene provides the rest. The data were produced by immunoSEQ multiplex PCR, yet TCRdb's version contains in-frame clones alone and is incomplete. The table lists some 42,000 clones, with no singletons. This chain connects TRBV7-6 to TRBJ2-5; D ambiguous. The clonotype comes from a person aged 18 to 75 in good health. Specimen: peripheral blood mononuclear cells. This chain's CDR3 is CASSPNFPSQETQYF. The DNA read from the CDR3 is TGTGCCAGCAGCCCGAACTTTCCAAGCCAAGAGACC.